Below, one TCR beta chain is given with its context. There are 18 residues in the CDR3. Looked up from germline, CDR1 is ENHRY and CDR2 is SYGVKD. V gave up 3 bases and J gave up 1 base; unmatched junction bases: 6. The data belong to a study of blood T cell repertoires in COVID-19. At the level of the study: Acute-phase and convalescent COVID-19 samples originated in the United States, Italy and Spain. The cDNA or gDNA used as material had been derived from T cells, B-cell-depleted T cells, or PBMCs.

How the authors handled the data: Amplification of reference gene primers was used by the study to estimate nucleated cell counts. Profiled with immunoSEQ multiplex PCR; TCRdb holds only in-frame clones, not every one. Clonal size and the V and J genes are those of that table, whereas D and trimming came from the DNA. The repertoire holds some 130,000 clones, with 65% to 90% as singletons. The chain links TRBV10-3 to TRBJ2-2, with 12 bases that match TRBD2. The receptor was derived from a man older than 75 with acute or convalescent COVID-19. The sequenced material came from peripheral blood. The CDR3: CAISDKTSGGRNTGELFF. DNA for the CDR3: TGTGCCATCAGTGATAAGACTAGCGGGGGCCGGAACACCGGGGAGCTGTTTTTT.